The clone carrying this TCR beta chain has only a few counts. The antigen remains unidentified. The source of the sample is a study of T cells in Graves' hyperthyroidism and ophthalmopathy. Subjects with ophthalmopathy showed a Clinical Activity Score no lower than 3, a NOSPECS grade no lower than 4, and a duration shorter than 3 months. Uncontrolled infections, other autoimmune diseases, pregnancy or lactation led to exclusion of patients. The study, taken as a whole, reports: Blood also showed most of the thyroid clonotypes that were expanded above 0.001. The model foresaw ophthalmopathy a median around 6 months prior to onset.

Amplification targeted TCR beta CDR3 regions from RNA transcripts. Using the HTBI primer set, a first-round RT-PCR was run on the TCR CDR3. From the multiplex PCR reads, TCRdb called clonotypes with MiXCR, one entry per CDR3 protein. Counted here are roughly 500,000 distinct CDR3 sequences, about 20% occurring once; the ten biggest clones make up 49%. Sequenced input: blood. The source of this sequence is a woman aged 65 to 85 with Graves' ophthalmopathy.

The CDR3 DNA sequence: TGTGCCAGCAGCCTTAACGAAGAGACCCAGTACTTC. Its protein product is CASSLNEETQYF. This chain connects TRBV11-1 to TRBJ2-5; D call uncertain. Trimming took off 5 bases at V and 3 bases at J, with 7 bases between the two ends. The CDR3 runs to 12 residues. The germline V gene encodes CDR1 SGHAT and CDR2 FQDESV (reference sequence).